This record looks at one T cell receptor (beta chain) sequence and its context. The antigen is unknown. Likely unrecorded immune exposures existed in these nominally healthy donors. This record belongs to a study of cytomegalovirus exposure and HLA in healthy donors. As for the study in general: Among the roughly 400 donors who were genotyped, approximately 83% fell in the genetic ancestry cluster that is associated with self-reported Caucasian donors. General study points: Published work reported that the classifier diagnosed cytomegalovirus status with high specificity and sensitivity.

V lost 1 base and J lost 2, with 9 bases in between. Germline-derived CDR1 and CDR2 are SGHDN and FVKESK. The CDR3 sequence is 14 residues long. The PCR ran on 60 Vbeta and 13 Jbeta primers. Original methodology: Counted up in a later analysis, unique TCR beta chains came to some 80 million, with roughly 11 million shared. Some clones are missing from TCRdb's copy, which holds only in-frame ones; the method was immunoSEQ multiplex PCR. Clonal size and the V and J genes are those of that table, whereas D and trimming came from the DNA. This table holds some 180,000 clones, 65% to 85% found once. The gene calls are TRBV14 and TRBJ2-7, with D unclear. Sequenced material: PBMCs. This sequence was found in a girl between 10 and 17 years old in good health and CMV-seropositive. This chain's CDR3 is CASSQAREPYEQYF. The CDR3 DNA reads TGTGCCAGCAGCCAAGCAAGAGAACCCTACGAGCAGTACTTC.